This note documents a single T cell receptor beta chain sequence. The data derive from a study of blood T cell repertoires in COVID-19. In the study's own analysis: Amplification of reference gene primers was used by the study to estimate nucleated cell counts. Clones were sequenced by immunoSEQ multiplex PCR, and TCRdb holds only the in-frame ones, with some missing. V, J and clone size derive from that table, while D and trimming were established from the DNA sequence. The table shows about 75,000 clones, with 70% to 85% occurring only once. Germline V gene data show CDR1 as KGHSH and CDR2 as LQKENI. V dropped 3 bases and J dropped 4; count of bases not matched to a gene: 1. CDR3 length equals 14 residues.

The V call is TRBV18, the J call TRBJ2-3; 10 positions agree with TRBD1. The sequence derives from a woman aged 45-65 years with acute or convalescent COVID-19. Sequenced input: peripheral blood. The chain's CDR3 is CASSPGQGSDTQYF. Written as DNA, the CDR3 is TGTGCCAGCTCACCGGGACAGGGGTCAGATACGCAGTATTTT.